This T cell receptor beta chain was sequenced in a study of T cells in Graves' hyperthyroidism and ophthalmopathy. It was RNA transcripts that yielded the amplified TCR beta CDR3 regions. With the HTBI primer set, the TCR CDR3 went through a first round of RT-PCR. TCRdb analysed the multiplex PCR reads with MiXCR anew, one entry per CDR3 protein. The sample contains a few hundred thousand distinct CDR3 sequences, 46% of which appear only once. The CDR3 length is 13 residues. Between the trimmed V and J ends, which lost 6 bases and 0 bases, there was a span of 11 bases. Germline V gene data show CDR1 as DFQATT and CDR2 as SNEGSKA (reference sequence). In this sample, this clonotype turned up many times. Its antigen is currently unknown. Study results and limitations: Among thyroid clonotypes expanded above 0.001, most also appeared in blood.

Clinical symptoms, serum thyroxine, TRAb, thyroid ultrasound and orbital computed tomography established diagnosis. This rearrangement joins TRBV20-1 to TRBJ1-1; D call uncertain. The source material was peripheral blood or thyroid tissue (not recorded which). This clonotype originated in an adult woman with Graves' disease, either hyperthyroidism or ophthalmopathy (not recorded which). The CDR3 region has the DNA TGCAGTGCCCCGACGGGGATGAACACTGAAGCTTTCTTT. Its translation is CSAPTGMNTEAFF.